The rows below give T cell receptor beta chains drawn from one sample of a study of stem cell transplantation in POMP-related autoinflammatory disease. Only in-frame clones appear in the TCRdb table, and some are missing; sequencing was by immunoSEQ multiplex PCR. This repertoire shows some 68,000 clones, approximately 91% found once; its top ten account for about 0.66%. The specimen comprised CD4+ T cells from PBMCs, sampled after stem cell transplantation. These receptors originate from a human patient with POMP-related autoinflammation and immune dysregulation (PRAID). Some T cells may arise from the graft donor. CDR3s include the opening cysteine and the closing phenylalanine or tryptophan. D genes are given only for firm matches. Clone size is given for some rows only: seen once, a few or many times, or a class if the clone is expanded.

J gene: TRBJ2-2; clone size: few; D gene: -; V gene: TRBV19; CDR3 DNA: TGTGCCAGTACCGAAAAAAGAGTAACCGGGGAGCTGTTTTTT; CDR3 protein: CASTEKRVTGELFF
J gene: TRBJ2-2; clone size: -; D gene: -; V gene: TRBV2; CDR3 DNA: TGTGCCAGCAGTGAGAGAACAGAGAACACCGGGGAGCTGTTTTTT; CDR3 protein: CASSERTENTGELFF
J gene: TRBJ2-3; clone size: once; D gene: -; V gene: TRBV3-1/TRBV3-2; CDR3 DNA: TGTGCCAGCAGCCAAGTGTCGGGGGCGCAGTATTTT; CDR3 protein: CASSQVSGAQYF
J gene: TRBJ2-1; clone size: -; D gene: -; V gene: TRBV5-1; CDR3 DNA: TGCGCCAGCAGCTTGGGTTCGGTCGACAATGAGCAGTTCTTC; CDR3 protein: CASSLGSVDNEQFF
J gene: TRBJ2-3; clone size: -; D gene: TRBD1; V gene: TRBV2; CDR3 DNA: TGTGCCAGCAGTGAAGAGGGACAGGGGCCAGATACGCAGTATTTT; CDR3 protein: CASSEEGQGPDTQYF
J gene: TRBJ1-2; clone size: once; D gene: TRBD1; V gene: TRBV12-3/TRBV12-4; CDR3 DNA: TGTGCCAGCAGGGGACAGAACTATGGCTACACCTTC; CDR3 protein: CASRGQNYGYTF
J gene: TRBJ2-1; clone size: -; D gene: -; V gene: TRBV5-4; CDR3 DNA: TGTGCCACCCCGGTTGAGCAGTTCTTC; CDR3 protein: CATPVEQFF
J gene: TRBJ2-5; clone size: -; D gene: -; V gene: TRBV5-1; CDR3 DNA: TGCGCCAGCAGCTTGGCCAGGGAGACCCAGTACTTC; CDR3 protein: CASSLARETQYF
J gene: TRBJ2-7; clone size: -; D gene: TRBD2; V gene: TRBV27; CDR3 DNA: TGTGCCAGCAGTTTATCGGATAGCGGGAGCGGATCCTACGAGCAGTACTTC; CDR3 protein: CASSLSDSGSGSYEQYF
J gene: TRBJ2-5; clone size: -; D gene: -; V gene: TRBV19; CDR3 DNA: TGTGCCAGTAGGCCACGACAGACAAAGTACCAAGAGACCCAGTACTTC; CDR3 protein: CASRPRQTKYQETQYF
J gene: TRBJ2-2; clone size: -; D gene: TRBD1; V gene: TRBV28; CDR3 DNA: TGTGCCAGCACCAGGGGGCCCGCGAACACCGGGGAGCTGTTTTTT; CDR3 protein: CASTRGPANTGELFF
J gene: TRBJ1-6; clone size: few; D gene: TRBD1; V gene: TRBV5-6; CDR3 DNA: TGTGCCAGCAGCTTGGTGGACAGGAGAAGTTCACCCCTCCACTTT; CDR3 protein: CASSLVDRRSSPLHF
J gene: TRBJ1-1; clone size: once; D gene: TRBD1; V gene: TRBV4-1; CDR3 DNA: TGCGCCAGCAGCCAACCTACATTGACAGGGGAGGATCGATACACTGAAGCTTTCTTT; CDR3 protein: CASSQPTLTGEDRYTEAFF
J gene: TRBJ2-2; clone size: -; D gene: -; V gene: TRBV5-1; CDR3 DNA: TGCGCCAGCAGCTCCCGTAGTTCGTACACCGGGGAGCTGTTTTTT; CDR3 protein: CASSSRSSYTGELFF
J gene: TRBJ2-5; clone size: once; D gene: -; V gene: TRBV7-9; CDR3 DNA: TGTGCCAGCAGCGACCAGGGTTTGCGCCAAGAGACCCAGTACTTC; CDR3 protein: CASSDQGLRQETQYF
J gene: TRBJ2-5; clone size: -; D gene: TRBD2; V gene: TRBV28; CDR3 DNA: TGTGCCAGCCGCAGCGGGGGGGCGACAGAGACCCAGTACTTC; CDR3 protein: CASRSGGATETQYF
J gene: TRBJ2-2; clone size: -; D gene: TRBD2; V gene: TRBV5-1; CDR3 DNA: TGCGCCAGCAGCTTGCCCGCGGGAGTTAGGTACGGGGAGCTGTTTTTT; CDR3 protein: CASSLPAGVRYGELFF
J gene: TRBJ1-1; clone size: once; D gene: -; V gene: TRBV6-5; CDR3 DNA: TGTGCCAGCACCTATAGGGGGGTGCTCACTGAAGCTTTCTTT; CDR3 protein: CASTYRGVLTEAFF
J gene: TRBJ1-1; clone size: -; D gene: -; V gene: TRBV18; CDR3 DNA: TGTGCCAGCTCACCGCAGGGGCCCGAAGCTTTCTTT; CDR3 protein: CASSPQGPEAFF
J gene: TRBJ1-1; clone size: -; D gene: -; V gene: TRBV6-2/TRBV6-3; CDR3 DNA: TGTGCCAGCAGTTACATGGGATGGACTGAAGCTTTCTTT; CDR3 protein: CASSYMGWTEAFF
J gene: TRBJ2-3; clone size: -; D gene: -; V gene: TRBV5-4; CDR3 DNA: TGTGCCAGCAGCTACCAGGGCCCGCCAGATACGCAGTATTTT; CDR3 protein: CASSYQGPPDTQYF
J gene: TRBJ1-5; clone size: -; D gene: -; V gene: TRBV11-3; CDR3 DNA: TGTGCCAGCAACGCGGGGCCGAAACCCCAGCATTTT; CDR3 protein: CASNAGPKPQHF
J gene: TRBJ1-1; clone size: -; D gene: TRBD1; V gene: TRBV28; CDR3 DNA: TGTGCCAGCAGGAGGAGGGGGACAGATGAAGCTTTCTTT; CDR3 protein: CASRRRGTDEAFF
J gene: TRBJ2-1; clone size: -; D gene: TRBD2; V gene: TRBV7-6; CDR3 DNA: TGTGCCAGCAGCCCTCGACTAGCGGGAAACAATGAGCAGTTCTTC; CDR3 protein: CASSPRLAGNNEQFF
J gene: TRBJ2-2; clone size: -; D gene: -; V gene: TRBV5-4; CDR3 DNA: TGTGCCAGCGCCCGGCACGTAGGTAACACCGGGGAGCTGTTTTTT; CDR3 protein: CASARHVGNTGELFF
J gene: TRBJ1-2; clone size: -; D gene: -; V gene: TRBV5-6; CDR3 DNA: TGTGCCAGCAGCTTGTTAGGGATCGGCTACACCTTC; CDR3 protein: CASSLLGIGYTF
J gene: TRBJ2-5; clone size: -; D gene: TRBD1; V gene: TRBV5-1; CDR3 DNA: TGCGCCAGCAGCTTCCGGACAGGTCCGGAAGAGACCCAGTACTTC; CDR3 protein: CASSFRTGPEETQYF